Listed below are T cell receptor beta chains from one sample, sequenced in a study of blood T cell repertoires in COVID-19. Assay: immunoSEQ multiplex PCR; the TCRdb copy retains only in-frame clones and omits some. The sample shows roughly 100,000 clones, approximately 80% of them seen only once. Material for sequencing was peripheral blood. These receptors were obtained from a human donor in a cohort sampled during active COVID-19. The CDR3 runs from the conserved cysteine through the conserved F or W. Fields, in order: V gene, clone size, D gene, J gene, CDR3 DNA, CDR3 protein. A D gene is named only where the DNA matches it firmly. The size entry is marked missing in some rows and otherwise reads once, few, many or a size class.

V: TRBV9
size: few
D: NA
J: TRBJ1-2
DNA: TGTGCCAGCACCTCGGAGGGGCGACATGGCTACACCTTC
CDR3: CASTSEGRHGYTF

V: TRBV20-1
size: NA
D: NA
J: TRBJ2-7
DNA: TGCAGTGCTAGTCGTGGGCGAGAGACCAGCTACGAGCAGTACTTC
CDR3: CSASRGRETSYEQYF

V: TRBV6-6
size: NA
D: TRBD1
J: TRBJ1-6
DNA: TGTGCCAGCAGTCCGTTAACGGCGGGACAGGGGGCTTCACCCCTCCACTTT
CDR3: CASSPLTAGQGASPLHF

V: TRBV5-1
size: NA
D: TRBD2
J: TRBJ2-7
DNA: TGCGCCAGCAGCATAGCGGGGGGCTTTTACGAGCAGTACTTC
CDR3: CASSIAGGFYEQYF

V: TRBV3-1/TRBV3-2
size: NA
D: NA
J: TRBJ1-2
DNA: TGTGCCAGCAGCCAAGATTGGGGAGGACGTGGCTACACCTTC
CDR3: CASSQDWGGRGYTF

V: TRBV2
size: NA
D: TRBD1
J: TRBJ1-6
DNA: TGTGCCAGCAGGGGCGGACAGGGGAATTCACCCCTCCACTTT
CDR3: CASRGGQGNSPLHF

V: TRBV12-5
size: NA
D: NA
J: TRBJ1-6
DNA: TGTGCTAGCGGGGGAAACTCCGCGAAGGATTCACCCCTCCACTTT
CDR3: CASGGNSAKDSPLHF

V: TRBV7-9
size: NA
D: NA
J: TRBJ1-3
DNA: TGTGCCAGCAGCACCAGGACAGCCTCTGGAAACACCATATATTTT
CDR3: CASSTRTASGNTIYF

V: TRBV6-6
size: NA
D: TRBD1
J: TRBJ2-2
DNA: TGTGCCAGCAGTCCTCGGGACAGAAAAACCGGGGAGCTGTTTTTT
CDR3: CASSPRDRKTGELFF

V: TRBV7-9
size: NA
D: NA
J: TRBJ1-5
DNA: TGTGCCAGCAGCTCTTTAGGCGGGGGAGGACAGCCCCAGCATTTT
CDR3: CASSSLGGGGQPQHF

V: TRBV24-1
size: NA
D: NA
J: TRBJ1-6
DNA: TGTGCCACCAGTGATATACTACCGGGACACCCCAAAAGCTCCTATAATTCACCCCTCCACTTT
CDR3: CATSDILPGHPKSSYNSPLHF

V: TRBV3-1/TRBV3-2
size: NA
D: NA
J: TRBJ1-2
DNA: TGTGCCAGCAGCCAAGTCCAATCTGGCTACACCTTC
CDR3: CASSQVQSGYTF

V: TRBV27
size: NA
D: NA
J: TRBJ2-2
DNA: TGTGCCAGCAGTTTGTCGGGATTAACAACCGGGGAGCTGTTTTTT
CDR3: CASSLSGLTTGELFF

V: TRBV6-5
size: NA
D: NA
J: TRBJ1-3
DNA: TGTGCCAGCATACTCGGTAACGGAAACACCATATATTTT
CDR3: CASILGNGNTIYF

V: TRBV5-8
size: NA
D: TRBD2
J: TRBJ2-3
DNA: TGTGCCAACCCCCGGGGTAGCGGGGGGATTTGGTTGACAGATACGCAGTATTTT
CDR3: CANPRGSGGIWLTDTQYF